One sample yielded the 14 T cell receptor beta chains listed below, sequenced in a study of molecular identifiers for immune sequencing clone quantification. TCRdb redid the calling of the PCR reads with MiXCR, one entry per CDR3 protein. The sample holds roughly 630,000 distinct CDR3 sequences, 25% seen once. The material sequenced was naive CD8+ T cells from blood, with Jurkat cell RNA spiked in. Subset here: FACS-sorted CD8+CD4-CCR7+CD45RA+ naive T cells. The source of these receptors is a human donor in good health. Some libraries in this study had Jurkat cell RNA spiked in.

This clonotype appeared many times. The V and J genes are TRBV7-3 and TRBJ2-6; D is uncertain. With 2 bases removed from V and 3 bases from J, the gap between germline ends came to 14 bases. Germline loops: CDR1 SGHTA, CDR2 FQGTGA. CDR3 length: 17 amino acids. As DNA, the CDR3 is TGTGCCAGCAGCTTAGGGCCCGCTCTGGATGGGGCCAACGTCCTGACTTTC. It yields the protein CASSLGPALDGANVLTF.

The V and J genes are TRBV11-2 and TRBJ2-2, with 9 bases lining up with TRBD2. The CDR3 runs to 17 residues. Germline CDR1 SGHAT, CDR2 FQNNGV. The V gene end was trimmed by 5 bases and the J gene end by 6 bases; junction bases not matched to a gene: 13. This CDR3 is CASSPQWAGGPSGELFF. The CDR3 DNA follows: TGTGCCAGCAGCCCCCAATGGGCGGGAGGGCCTTCCGGGGAGCTGTTTTTT.

This clonotype was recorded a few times. The chain is built from TRBV12-3 or TRBV12-4 and TRBJ1-2; TRBD1 might be the D (6 bases). The V gene lost 5 bases and the J gene lost 4 bases, with 14 bases spanning the gap. This CDR3 is built from 14 residues. For the CDR3, the DNA is TGTGCCAGCAGTGCCTACAGGGACGGCTATGGCTACACCTTC. Protein product: CASSAYRDGYGYTF.

At least ten counts were recorded for this clonotype. This chain links TRBV6-1 with TRBJ1-1, with D perhaps matching TRBD1 (6 bases). Germline CDR1 and CDR2: MNHNS and SASEGT. V dropped 1 base and J dropped 0 bases, with 12 bases sitting between them. This CDR3 contains 16 residues. The DNA for the CDR3 is TGTGCCAGCAGTGAAGATCACAGGGTTATGAACACTGAAGCTTTCTTT. Translating it yields CASSEDHRVMNTEAFF.

This clonotype was seen a handful of times. This rearrangement joins TRBV3-2 to TRBJ1-1; the tabulated D call, TRBD1, remains unverified against the DNA. TRBV3-2 is described as a pseudogene. There are 16 residues in the CDR3. The CDR3 sequence: CASSPWWTGLNTEAFF. The CDR3 nucleotides read TGTGCCAGCAGCCCTTGGTGGACAGGGCTGAACACTGAAGCTTTCTTT.

This clonotype was observed a handful of times. V and J are TRBV9 and TRBJ1-3; 7 positions agree with TRBD1. CDR1 and CDR2 from the germline V gene are SGDLS and YYNGEE. Trimming cost V 3 bases and J 4 bases; bases outside gene matches: 4. This CDR3 spans 14 amino acids. CDR3 DNA: TGTGCCAGCAGCGCCGGGACAGTAGGAAACACCATATATTTT. Amino acids: CASSAGTVGNTIYF.

Turning to this clonotype: Possible read error: a much larger clone is one base away. The chain combines TRBV28 with TRBJ2-7; D remains unclear. The CDR3 consists of 14 residues. Germline V lookup: CDR1 MDHEN, CDR2 SYDVKM. The CDR3 reads CASSPTETATEQDF. DNA of the CDR3: TGTGCCAGCAGCCCGACGGAAACGGCTACCGAGCAGGACTTC.

As to this clonotype: One end of the junction fails to match germline, which may point to a read error. This rearrangement joins TRBV12-3 or TRBV12-4 to TRBJ2-3, with 9 nucleotides matching TRBD2. The CDR3 is made up of 16 amino acids. In DNA, the CDR3 is TGTTCCAGCAGTATATTCGGACTAGCGCAGACAGATACGCAGTATTTT. Amino acids: CSSSIFGLAQTDTQYF.

Remarks on this clonotype: Being one base from a much bigger clone, this may be a read error. This sequence joins TRBV7-9 and TRBJ1-1; D gene uncertain. Trimming removed 8 bases from V and 6 bases from J, with 16 bases in between. Germline V gene data show CDR1 as SEHNR and CDR2 as FQNEAQ (reference sequence). This CDR3 has 13 residues. CDR3 amino acids: CASGTPGVPEAFF. CDR3 nucleotides: TGTGCCAGCGGCACTCCTGGGGTCCCTGAAGCTTTCTTT.

This clonotype was counted ten times or more. The chain recombines TRBV2 with TRBJ2-6; 7 positions match TRBD1. Germline-derived CDR1 and CDR2 are SNHLY and FYNNEI. V was pared by 6 bases and J by 0 bases, with 20 bases of the junction left unmatched. CDR3 length equals 21 residues. CDR3 in DNA: TGTGCCAGCAGCAACTCCCGGGACAGCCAAACTTCCTTCTCTGGGGCCAACGTCCTGACTTTC. Encoded protein: CASSNSRDSQTSFSGANVLTF.

This clonotype was recorded at least ten times. The chain couples TRBV7-6 to TRBJ2-7; maybe TRBD2 (5 bases). Germline-derived CDR1 and CDR2 are SGHVS and FNYEAQ. Deletions cut 5 bases from V and 0 bases from J, with 8 bases between. This CDR3 region has 13 residues. The CDR3, as DNA: TGTGCCAGCAGCCGGGGTGCCTCCTACGAGCAGTACTTC. Its protein product is CASSRGASYEQYF.

With regard to this clonotype: A much larger clone is a single base away; this may be a read error. CDR3 amino acids: CSAPPRDRPTYEQHF. CDR3 DNA sequence: TGCAGTGCCCCGCCCCGGGACAGACCAACCTACGAGCAGCACTTC. The chain employs TRBV20-1 and TRBJ2-7; 7 bases map to TRBD1. From germline, CDR1 is DFQATT and CDR2 SNEGSKA (reference sequence). The length of the CDR3 is 15 residues.

In regard to this clonotype: This could be a read error, since a much larger clone is one nucleotide away. The rearrangement joins TRBV12-3 or TRBV12-4 to TRBJ1-2, with TRBD1 as a possible D gene (6 bases). The CDR3 has 13 amino acids. CDR3 DNA: TGTGCCAGCAGCAACAGGGATTTCCCTGGCAACACCTTC. Its protein is CASSNRDFPGNTF.

This clonotype was counted ten times or more. The chain uses TRBV13 and TRBJ2-7; possibly TRBD1 for D (6 bases). V was shortened by 5 bases and J by 3 bases, with 20 bases between the two germline ends. There are 16 residues in the CDR3. Germline V gives CDR1 PRHDT, CDR2 FYEKMQ (reference sequence). CDR3 residues: CASSPAGDKPFYEQYF. DNA of the CDR3: TGTGCCAGCAGCCCCGCCGGGGACAAGCCCTTCTACGAGCAGTACTTC.